The following is a T cell receptor beta chain sequence with its context. The antigen remains unidentified. The sample comes from a study of cytotoxic CD8 clonotypes in ibrutinib-treated CLL. The wider study: Across samples, productive templates numbered approximately 260,000 and productive rearrangements reached 75,000 to 100,000 on average.

Frozen-stored PBMCs produced 1.5 to 2.5 micrograms of genomic DNA for TCR beta libraries. Study results and limitations: Clonality was elevated at ibrutinib response and had returned toward baseline at progression. Sustained-remission patients were sampled at one set of times and progressing patients at different ones.

Some clones are missing from TCRdb's copy, which holds only in-frame ones; the method was immunoSEQ multiplex PCR. The sample lists around 310,000 clones, around four fifths occurring once. The TCR originated in a human donor with chronic lymphocytic leukemia. The sample in question was PBMCs, obtained before ibrutinib treatment.

The CDR3 nucleotides are TGTGCCAGCAGCTTGAGTAGCGCAGGTTCCTACGAGCAGTACTTC. It yields the protein CASSLSSAGSYEQYF. The chain links TRBV5-4 to TRBJ2-7, with a possible D match to TRBD2 (5 bases). Germline CDR1 reads SGHNT; CDR2 reads YYREEE (reference sequence). The V and J ends lost 1 base and 1 base respectively, with 12 bases between them. This CDR3 has 15 residues.